This T cell receptor beta chain derives from a study of response to subunit inactivated influenza vaccine. Study results and caveats: Authors suggested seasonal influenza vaccinations each recruit few new T cells.

A single record per CDR3 protein comes from TCRdb applying MiXCR to the RT-PCR reads. The table has approximately 230,000 distinct CDR3 sequences, 9.5% to 15% seen once. On this clonotype itself: Its specificity is unknown.

The germline CDR1 and CDR2 sequences are SEHNR and FQNEAQ (reference sequence). The CDR3 is 12 amino acids. The V end was cut by 1 base, the J end by 11 bases, with 11 bases between. This TCR derives from a man aged 50-60 years who received an inactivated influenza vaccine. The material sequenced was non-naive T cells sorted from PBMCs, taken 14 to 15 days before vaccination. This sequence joins TRBV7-9 and TRBJ2-5; tentatively, D is TRBD2 (6 bases). CDR3 sequence: CASSLEGTFQYF. CDR3 nucleotide sequence: TGTGCCAGCAGCTTAGAGGGGACTTTTCAGTACTTC.